The 9 T cell receptor beta chains below come from one sample, sequenced in a study of blood T cell repertoires in COVID-19. The repertoire was sequenced with immunoSEQ multiplex PCR; TCRdb's copy has only in-frame clones and lacks some. The sample includes more than 80,000 clones, roughly 79% of them seen just once. The material sequenced was peripheral blood. The receptors stem from a human donor in a cohort sampled during active COVID-19.

The gene calls are TRBV20-1 and TRBJ1-5, with a weak D call TRBD1 (5 bases). Germline V gives CDR1 DFQATT, CDR2 SNEGSKA (reference sequence). The CDR3 loop spans 17 amino acids. V shed 3 bases and J shed 4 bases, with 22 bases lying between them. The CDR3 DNA sequence: TGCAGTGCTAGTGCTTTTAAGGGGTACAGCCAAAATCAGCCCCAGCATTTT. It specifies CSASAFKGYSQNQPQHF.

The rearrangement joins TRBV28 to TRBJ1-2, with TRBD1 matching over 9 bases. Germline assignment: CDR1 MDHEN and CDR2 SYDVKM. This CDR3 spans 16 amino acids. Trimming at V came to 4 bases and at J to 7 bases, leaving 13 bases not matched to a gene. The CDR3 loop is CASSSQSGQGVGGYTF. Written as DNA, the CDR3 is TGTGCCAGCAGTTCCCAATCGGGACAGGGTGTAGGTGGCTACACCTTC.

V usage is TRBV28 and J usage is TRBJ1-6, with D hard to call. The CDR3 totals 13 residues. V lost 2 bases, J lost 6 bases, and 5 bases lay in between. Per germline, CDR1 MDHEN and CDR2 SYDVKM. CDR3 residues: CASSLPINSPLHF. For the CDR3, the DNA is TGTGCCAGCAGTTTACCTATTAATTCACCCCTCCACTTT.

This chain connects TRBV28 to TRBJ1-1, with 8 bases aligning to TRBD1. Germline loops: CDR1 MDHEN, CDR2 SYDVKM. CDR3 length: 15 amino acids. V was pared by 6 bases and J by 5 bases, with 11 bases of the junction left unmatched. The DNA of the CDR3 is TGTGCCAGCAGCAAGGCAGGGGGCGCAAGAACTGAAGCTTTCTTT. It specifies CASSKAGGARTEAFF.

The chain links TRBV6-1 to TRBJ1-5, with TRBD1 identical over 9 bases. CDR3 length: 18 residues. Per germline, CDR1 MNHNS and CDR2 SASEGT. V trimming: 1 base; J trimming: 1 base; junction bases outside the gene matches: 8. CDR3 protein: CASSEVVGQGTSNQPQHF. CDR3 coding DNA: TGTGCCAGCAGTGAAGTGGTGGGACAGGGTACGAGCAATCAGCCCCAGCATTTT.

The chain couples TRBV5-1 to TRBJ2-1; 8 bases match TRBD1. J was trimmed by 7 bases and V by 1 base; bases with no gene match: 1. The CDR3 covers 13 residues. CDR1 is SGHRS, CDR2 YFSETQ, per germline. CDR3 sequence: CASSLTGGNEQFF. CDR3 in DNA: TGCGCCAGCAGCTTGACAGGGGGGAATGAGCAGTTCTTC. Full variable domain (remainder filled in from reference TRBV5-1 and TRBJ2-1): KAGVTQTPRYLIKTRGQQVTLSCSPISGHRSVSWYQQTPGQGLQFLFEYFSETQRNKGNFPGRFSGRQFSNSRSEMNVSTLELGDSALYLCASSLTGGNEQFFGPGTRLTVL.

The chain combines TRBV28 with TRBJ2-7; 11 bases fit TRBD2. CDR1 is MDHEN and CDR2 is SYDVKM in the germline V gene. The CDR3 sequence is 16 residues long. V lost 3 bases, J lost 4 bases, and 8 bases stayed unmatched. For the CDR3, the DNA is TGTGCCAGCAGTTTGTATACTAGCGGGAGTGGGTACGAGCAGTACTTC. Its protein product is CASSLYTSGSGYEQYF.

The V and J genes are TRBV6-2 or TRBV6-3 and TRBJ1-5, with D perhaps matching TRBD1 (6 bases). V gave up 3 bases and J gave up 4 bases, with 22 bases separating them. CDR1 and CDR2 (germline): MNHEY, SVGEGT. The CDR3 spans 18 residues. CDR3: CASSYPPTGTVRNQPQHF. CDR3 in DNA: TGTGCCAGCAGTTATCCTCCTACAGGGACGGTGAGAAATCAGCCCCAGCATTTT.

CDR3 sequence reads: CASSTRDRGMGNTEAFF. DNA of the CDR3: TGTGCCAGCAGCACCCGGGACAGGGGAATGGGGAACACTGAAGCTTTCTTT. The chain has TRBV7-8 and TRBJ1-1; 10 bases align to TRBD1. The CDR3 is 17 residues long. Germline V gene data show CDR1 as SGHVS and CDR2 as FQNEAQ. The junction had 10 bases not matched to a gene; V was cut back by 5 bases and J by 1 base.